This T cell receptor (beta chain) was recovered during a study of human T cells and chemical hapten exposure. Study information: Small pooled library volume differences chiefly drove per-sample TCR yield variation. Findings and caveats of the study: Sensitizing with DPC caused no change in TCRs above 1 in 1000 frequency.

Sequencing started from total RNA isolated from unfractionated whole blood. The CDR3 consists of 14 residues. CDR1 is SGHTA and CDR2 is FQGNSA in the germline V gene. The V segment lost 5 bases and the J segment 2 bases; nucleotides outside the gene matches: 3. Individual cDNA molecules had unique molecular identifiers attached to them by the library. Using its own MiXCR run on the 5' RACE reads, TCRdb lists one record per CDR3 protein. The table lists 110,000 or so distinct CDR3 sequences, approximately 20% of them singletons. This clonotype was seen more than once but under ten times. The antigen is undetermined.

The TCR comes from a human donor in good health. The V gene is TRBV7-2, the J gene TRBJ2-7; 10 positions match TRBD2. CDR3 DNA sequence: TGTGCCAGCAGCAAAGGACTAGCGGCCTACGAGCAGTACTTC. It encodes CASSKGLAAYEQYF.